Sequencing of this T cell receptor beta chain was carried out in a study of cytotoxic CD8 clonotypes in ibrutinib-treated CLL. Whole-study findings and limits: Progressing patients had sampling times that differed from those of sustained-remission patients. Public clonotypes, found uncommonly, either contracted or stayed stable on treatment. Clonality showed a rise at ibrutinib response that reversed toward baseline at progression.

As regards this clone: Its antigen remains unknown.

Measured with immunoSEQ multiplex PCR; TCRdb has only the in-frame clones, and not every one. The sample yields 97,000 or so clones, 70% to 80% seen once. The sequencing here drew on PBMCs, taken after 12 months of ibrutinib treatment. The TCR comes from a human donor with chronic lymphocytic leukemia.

CDR3 coding DNA: TGTGCCAGCAGACACGACAGGGAAGGAAAAAACATTCAGTACTTC. This encodes CASRHDREGKNIQYF. The chain is built from TRBV5-4 and TRBJ2-4, with 7 bases fitting TRBD1. Germline V CDR1 and CDR2: SGHNT, YYREEE (reference sequence). V lost 5 bases to trimming and J lost 4 bases; unmatched junction nucleotides: 9. This CDR3 region has 15 residues. The entire variable domain, with the rest obtained from reference TRBV5-4 and TRBJ2-4, is as follows: ETGVTQSPTHLIKTRGQQVTLRCSSQSGHNTVSWYQQALGQGPQFIFQYYREEENGRGNFPPRFSGLQFPNYSSELNVNALELDDSALYLCASRHDREGKNIQYFGAGTRLSVL.